This T cell receptor beta chain originates from a study of cytomegalovirus exposure and HLA in healthy donors (dated by TCRdb to about 2017). For the study in its entirety: The 650 to 750 repertoires of the first cohort and the approximately 130 validation repertoires were produced on the same platform, according to a later analysis. The aim of the study was to test whether cataloging public T cell receptors could identify signatures of past pathogen exposure. A separate validation cohort of more than 100 different subjects was used in addition to the roughly 720-subject first cohort. The study combined high-throughput TCR immunosequencing, statistical association of individual TCRs with disease status, and machine learning to predict cytomegalovirus infection status. Points the paper makes about the study in general: Most TCR sequences were observed very rarely across donors, whereas some public TCRs were present in many individuals. In vitro tests confirmed that a few of the cytomegalovirus-associated TCR beta chains recognize cytomegalovirus antigens. Cytomegalovirus status was reported to be diagnosed by the classifier with high specificity and sensitivity in both the original and validation cohorts. The study gave a list of over 150 TCR beta chains associated with cytomegalovirus. A later analysis found that TCRs clustered in the first cohort also tended to co-occur in the approximately 120 validation repertoires, with 90% to 95% of cluster scores above 0. The validation cohort had no HLA typing available for a later analysis, so co-occurrence within that cohort was assessed over all 130 or so repertoires. The authors suggested that the approach could potentially be extended to other disease states and immunological phenotypes.

The donors belonged to the validation cohort of over a hundred subjects, which was separate from the approximately 700-subject first cohort. For this clone: The target of this receptor is not known. No base qualities exist here, and no much larger clone lies one base off it.

The CDR3 covers 13 residues, taking in both the cysteine and the phenylalanine. Only the CDR3 part of the read is kept: 39 bases, read in frame from the first base. V trim: 7 bases; J trim: 1 base; unmatched bases: 1. As encoded in the germline V gene, CDR1 is MDHEN while CDR2 is SYDVKM. Libraries were constructed by the immunoSEQ multiplex PCR assay. Per the authors' processing: A statistical classification framework was built for diagnosing cytomegalovirus status from the catalog of TCR beta chain sequences. Sourced from immuneACCESS, this table was stored by TCRdb with only in-frame sequences that have V and J called. A share of the clones is absent; for the studies checked, an unresolved V gene accounts for under half, and the remainder has no known explanation. Clonal size and the V and J genes are those of that table, whereas D and trimming came from the DNA. This sample holds about 130,000 clones; approximately 94% were observed only once. The ten top clones hold less than 1.5% of the sample.

The sequence links TRBV28 to TRBJ1-5, and 7 junctional nucleotides match TRBD1. The receptor was isolated from a woman aged 18-29 years in good health and CMV-seronegative. The sequencing sample was made of PBMCs. The DNA sequence is given as TGTGCCAGCAAACAGGGGAGCAATCAGCCCCAGCATTTT. This codes for CASKQGSNQPQHF.